Described below is a single T cell receptor (beta chain) sequence and its context. The data belong to a study of blood T cell repertoires in COVID-19. The wider study: The United States, Italy and Spain supplied acute and convalescent COVID-19 samples. T cells, B-cell-depleted T cells, or PBMCs supplied cDNA or gDNA.

The authors' processing: Reference gene primer amplification yielded estimated nucleated cell counts. Clones were read by immunoSEQ multiplex PCR, and TCRdb kept only the in-frame ones, dropping some. The DNA was the basis for D and trimming; V, J and clone size are from that table. The table has 150,000 or so clones, 85% to 90% seen once; the top ten hold 2.3%. Sequences were obtained from peripheral blood. This TCR was sampled from a human donor in a cohort sampled during active COVID-19.

In nucleotides, the CDR3 is TGTGCCAGCAGCAGGGCTAGCGCATCCTACAATGAGCAGTTCTTC. This encodes CASSRASASYNEQFF. The chain is built from TRBV6-5 and TRBJ2-1, with D possibly TRBD2 on 6 matching bases. The CDR3 runs 15 residues. Trimming left V 6 bases short and J 1 base short, with 13 bases between. Germline-derived CDR1 and CDR2 are MNHEY and SVGAGI.